Shown below are 13 T cell receptor beta chains from a single sample sequenced in a study of T cell repertoires in cytomegalovirus infection. MiXCR, run by TCRdb on the reads, gives a single entry per CDR3 protein. The sample lists hundreds of thousands of distinct CDR3 sequences, around 30% occurring once. No cognate antigen is known for these TCRs. Sequences were derived from cultured PBMCs, sampled from culture after CMV antigen stimulation. These receptors were obtained from a human donor in good health (CMV status not recorded). Some clones in this sample may be carry-over from other donors' samples.

In its sample, this clonotype was seen a few times. The V and J genes are TRBV6-1 and TRBJ2-2, with D perhaps matching TRBD2 (5 bases). V was trimmed by 7 bases and J by 6 bases, leaving 15 bases between them. Germline values: CDR1 MNHNS, CDR2 SASEGT. The CDR3 is made up of 14 amino acids. CDR3 sequence: CASIKFAGAGELFF. In DNA, the CDR3 is TGTGCCAGCATCAAATTTGCGGGTGCCGGGGAGCTGTTTTTT.

This chain links TRBV19 with TRBJ2-1; D ambiguous. Germline V gives CDR1 LNHDA, CDR2 SQIVND (reference sequence). Trimming removed 0 bases from V and 8 bases from J, with 11 bases in between. The length of the CDR3 is 14 residues. The CDR3 nucleotides read TGTGCCAGTAGTATAGAAGGGAATAGTCATGAGCAGTTCTTC. It codes for CASSIEGNSHEQFF.

This clonotype was seen only a few times. The chain is built from TRBV6-2 or TRBV6-3 and TRBJ2-1; TRBD2 might be the D (5 bases). Trimming left V 6 bases short and J 2 bases short, with 17 bases between. Germline V CDR1 and CDR2: MNHEY, SVGEGT. The length of the CDR3 is 16 residues. The DNA of the CDR3 is TGTGCCAGCAGCCCGGTCGGGGAAACCCCCTACAATGAGCAGTTCTTC. Its translation is CASSPVGETPYNEQFF.

This clonotype was counted a single time. This chain uses TRBV28 with TRBJ2-2; D gene unclear. Germline V gene data show CDR1 as MDHEN and CDR2 as SYDVKM. Deletions cut 5 bases from V and 6 bases from J, with 10 bases between. This CDR3 is built from 13 residues. This chain's CDR3 is CASSTSTPGELFF. As DNA, the CDR3 is TGTGCCAGCAGTACCTCGACTCCCGGGGAGCTGTTTTTT.

There are a few counts of this clonotype. The chain is built from TRBV7-8 and TRBJ2-5, with 14 bases matching TRBD2. Trimming cost V 5 bases and J 4 bases; bases outside gene matches: 6. Germline values: CDR1 SGHVS, CDR2 FQNEAQ. This CDR3 has 16 residues. The CDR3, as DNA: TGTGCCAGCAGCATCAGACTAGCGGGAGGGCCAGAGACCCAGTACTTC. It encodes CASSIRLAGGPETQYF.

There are a few counts of this clonotype. The rearrangement links TRBV7-9 to TRBJ2-1, with 7 bases lining up with TRBD2. This CDR3 is 14 amino acids long. Looked up from germline, CDR1 is SEHNR and CDR2 is FQNEAQ (reference sequence). J lost 6 bases, V lost 5 bases, and 7 bases had no gene match. CDR3 amino acids: CASSPTAGVNEQFF. CDR3 bases: TGTGCCAGCAGCCCCACGGCGGGAGTCAATGAGCAGTTCTTC.

The chain couples TRBV6-2 or TRBV6-3 to TRBJ2-1; 8 bases align to TRBD2. V trimming: 7 bases; J trimming: 12 bases; junction bases outside the gene matches: 5. The germline V gene has CDR1 MNHEY and CDR2 SVGEGT. This CDR3 comprises 11 residues. The CDR3 nucleotides read TGTGCCAGCAAAGCGGGAGTGGCGCAGTTCTTC. It encodes CASKAGVAQFF.

This clonotype was seen repeatedly, ten times or more. The genes are TRBV7-2 and TRBJ1-5; the D gene is possibly TRBD1 (6 bases). The germline V and J ends were trimmed by 1 base and 7 bases, with 14 bases remaining between them. The CDR3 is made up of 15 amino acids. The germline gives CDR1 SGHTA, CDR2 FQGNSA. CDR3 in amino acids: CASSLVRGPGQPQHF. In DNA, the CDR3 is TGTGCCAGCAGCTTAGTACGGGGGCCGGGACAGCCCCAGCATTTT.

V is TRBV4-2 and J is TRBJ1-5; D is ambiguous. V was cut by 0 bases and J by 3 bases, with 9 bases left in between. Germline CDR1 LGHNA, CDR2 YNFKEQ. The CDR3 runs 15 residues. The CDR3 DNA sequence: TGTGCCAGCAGCCAAGAAGTGGATAACAATCAGCCCCAGCATTTT. This encodes CASSQEVDNNQPQHF.

The V gene is TRBV20-1, the J gene TRBJ1-2; the D is unclear. In germline, CDR1 is DFQATT, CDR2 SNEGSKA (reference sequence). The CDR3 sequence is 12 residues long. V lost 3 bases, J lost 8 bases, and 13 bases lay in between. CDR3 coding DNA: TGCAGTGCTAGTGGACTGCCATACGGCTACACCTTC. This codes for CSASGLPYGYTF.

This rearrangement joins TRBV7-2 to TRBJ2-7; D is perhaps TRBD1 (5 bases). The germline V gene has CDR1 SGHTA and CDR2 FQGNSA. V was pared by 4 bases and J by 0 bases, with 22 bases between. The CDR3 is 18 residues long. This CDR3 is CASSSLILREGASYEQYF. CDR3 DNA: TGTGCCAGCAGCTCCTTGATCCTCAGGGAAGGGGCCTCCTACGAGCAGTACTTC.

This clonotype came up a few times. The chain combines TRBV18 with TRBJ2-1; TRBD2 agrees at 8 bases. Trimming took 3 bases from V and 4 from J; bases not matched to a gene: 5. Looked up from germline, CDR1 is KGHSH and CDR2 is LQKENI. The CDR3 has 15 amino acids. CDR3 DNA sequence: TGTGCCAGCTCACCGAGGACTAGCCGGTACAATGAGCAGTTCTTC. It yields the protein CASSPRTSRYNEQFF.

The sample holds a few counts of this clonotype. The J gene is TRBJ2-5, the V gene TRBV6-2 or TRBV6-3, with D possibly being TRBD1 (5 bases). The V gene's germline CDR1 is MNHEY and CDR2 SVGEGT. Trimming removed 4 bases from V and 4 bases from J, with 25 bases in between. CDR3 size: 18 residues. The CDR3 DNA reads as TGTGCCAGCAGTTTCCTTGCTGCTTCTGGCAGGGTTACAGAGACCCAGTACTTC. Amino acid sequence: CASSFLAASGRVTETQYF.